The 18 T cell receptor beta chains reported below all come from one sample, sequenced in a study of blood T cell repertoires in COVID-19. This table comes from immunoSEQ multiplex PCR, and its TCRdb copy is limited to in-frame clones, with some not included. The sample comprises hundreds of thousands of clones, about 89% of which are singletons, and 4.6% rests with the top ten. The sequenced material came from peripheral blood. The receptors shown here come from a man aged 40-50 years with acute or convalescent COVID-19.

The rearrangement uses TRBV5-1 and TRBJ1-1, with 8 positions matching TRBD1. V shed 3 bases and J 5 bases; nucleotides not matched to a gene: 3. The CDR3 length is 13 residues. Per the germline V gene, CDR1 is SGHRS and CDR2 is YFSETQ. The DNA of the CDR3 is TGCGCCAGCAGCTCTACAGGGGGGACTGAAGCTTTCTTT. Its translation is CASSSTGGTEAFF.

The gene calls are TRBV5-1 and TRBJ1-1; the D is unclear. Trimming removed 0 bases from V and 6 bases from J, with 9 bases in between. CDR3 length equals 13 residues. Germline CDR1 and CDR2: SGHRS and YFSETQ. Here the CDR3 reads CASSLAQYSEAFF. The CDR3, as DNA: TGCGCCAGCAGCTTGGCACAGTACTCTGAAGCTTTCTTT.

This sequence joins TRBV3-1 (or the pseudogene TRBV3-2) and TRBJ1-1, with D perhaps TRBD1 (5 bases). Germline CDR1 is LGHDT and CDR2 is YNNKEL (reference sequence). The CDR3 covers 15 residues. V lost 4 bases to trimming and J lost 0 bases, with 12 bases between them. The CDR3: CASSPPGWVNTEAFF. The CDR3 DNA reads TGTGCCAGCAGCCCCCCAGGGTGGGTGAACACTGAAGCTTTCTTT.

This chain's CDR3 is CASSLKPSRGGYTF. CDR3 DNA: TGTGCCAGCAGCTTGAAGCCGAGCCGGGGAGGCTACACCTTC. The J gene is TRBJ1-2, the V gene TRBV5-6; D gene uncertain. Per germline, CDR1 SGHDT and CDR2 YYEEEE. This CDR3 spans 14 amino acids. Trimming cost V 1 base and J 8 bases, with 15 bases left between them.

The J gene is TRBJ2-7, the V gene TRBV12-3 or TRBV12-4, with 10 bases lining up with TRBD1. The CDR3 runs 12 residues. The J segment lost 9 bases and the V segment lost 7 bases, leaving 6 bases of the junction unmatched. CDR3 loop: CASTRQGARQYF. The CDR3 DNA is TGTGCCAGCACTCGACAGGGGGCGAGGCAGTACTTC.

This clone appeared a few times. The chain couples TRBV6-5 to TRBJ1-2, with 7 bases lining up with TRBD1. J was trimmed by 4 bases and V by 8 bases; bases with no gene match: 7. This CDR3 region has 13 residues. Germline CDR1 and CDR2: MNHEY and SVGAGI. CDR3 sequence: CASARGLPYGYTF. CDR3 DNA: TGTGCCAGCGCTAGGGGGCTACCCTATGGCTACACCTTC.

The J gene is TRBJ1-3, the V gene TRBV3-1 (or the pseudogene TRBV3-2), with D uncertain. The V end was cut by 2 bases, the J end by 2 bases, with 10 bases between. Germline V lookup: CDR1 LGHDT, CDR2 YNNKEL (reference sequence). The CDR3 is made up of 15 amino acids. The CDR3 is CASSQPSRAGNTIYF. The DNA of the CDR3 is TGTGCCAGCAGCCAACCCTCCCGGGCTGGAAACACCATATATTTT.

The chain recombines TRBV2 with TRBJ1-6; 10 nucleotides line up with TRBD1. Trimming cost V 7 bases and J 9 bases; bases outside gene matches: 3. The CDR3 runs 13 residues. Germline V gene sequence: CDR1 SNHLY, CDR2 FYNNEI. The CDR3 DNA reads as TGTGCCAGCATCCGGACAGGGGGTTCACCCCTCCACTTT. Translation gives CASIRTGGSPLHF.

CDR3 loop: CASSRYAGTPYEQYF. Here the CDR3 DNA reads TGTGCCAGTAGTCGATACGCCGGGACACCGTACGAGCAGTACTTC. The V and J genes are TRBV19 and TRBJ2-7; possible D gene TRBD1, 6 bases. V lost 5 bases to trimming and J lost 4 bases, with 18 bases between them. Germline loops: CDR1 LNHDA, CDR2 SQIVND (reference sequence). The CDR3 extends over 15 amino acids.

This chain connects TRBV6-1 to TRBJ2-1; TRBD2 might be the D (5 bases). Trimming cost V 2 bases and J 2 bases, with 7 bases left between them. The CDR3 extends over 14 amino acids. Per the germline V gene, CDR1 is MNHNS and CDR2 is SASEGT. This CDR3 reads CASSERGTYNEQFF. CDR3 nucleotide sequence: TGTGCCAGCAGTGAAAGAGGGACCTACAATGAGCAGTTCTTC.

V usage is TRBV27 and J usage is TRBJ1-6, with no clear D. Trimming shortened V by 5 bases and J by 6 bases, and 2 bases separated the two germline ends. The CDR3 has 11 residues. Germline CDR1 reads MNHEY; CDR2 reads SMNVEV (reference sequence). This chain's CDR3 is CASSLNSPLHF. The DNA for the CDR3 is TGTGCCAGCAGTCTTAATTCACCCCTCCACTTT.

This chain uses TRBV2 with TRBJ1-3; D perhaps matches TRBD1 (6 bases). Trimming pared 6 bases from V and 0 bases from J, leaving 12 bases between. CDR1 is SNHLY and CDR2 is FYNNEI in the germline V gene. The CDR3 is 15 residues long. This CDR3 is CASSRGQNSGNTIYF. CDR3 coding DNA: TGTGCCAGCAGCCGAGGACAGAACTCTGGAAACACCATATATTTT.

The genes are TRBV24-1 and TRBJ2-1; TRBD2 is a possible D gene (7 bases). Deletions cut 4 bases from V and 6 bases from J, with 9 bases between. From germline, CDR1 is KGHDR and CDR2 SFDVKD. The CDR3 runs 13 residues. The chain's CDR3 is CATSDRGANEQFF. CDR3 DNA sequence: TGTGCCACCAGTGACCGGGGGGCCAATGAGCAGTTCTTC.

With regard to this clone: This same CDR3 is encoded by further DNA sequences in the sample. The chain recombines TRBV20-1 with TRBJ2-7; D possibly corresponds to TRBD1 (6 bases). V was cut by 6 bases and J by 3 bases, with 9 bases left in between. There are 11 residues in the CDR3. Germline loops: CDR1 DFQATT, CDR2 SNEGSKA (reference sequence). The CDR3 here is CSAVQGYEQYF. DNA of the CDR3: TGCAGTGCCGTACAGGGCTACGAGCAGTACTTC.

The chain uses TRBV5-4 and TRBJ1-1; TRBD1 agrees at 7 bases. Trimming took 5 bases from V and 3 from J; bases not matched to a gene: 7. Germline CDR1 is SGHNT and CDR2 is YYREEE (reference sequence). The CDR3 has 14 amino acids. The CDR3 DNA follows: TGTGCCAGCAGACGGGACAGTACTTACACTGAAGCTTTCTTT. It translates to CASRRDSTYTEAFF. Using reference TRBV5-4 and TRBJ1-1 for the parts outside the CDR3, the full variable domain is ETGVTQSPTHLIKTRGQQVTLRCSSQSGHNTVSWYQQALGQGPQFIFQYYREEENGRGNFPPRFSGLQFPNYSSELNVNALELDDSALYLCASRRDSTYTEAFFGQGTRLTVV.

In DNA, the CDR3 is TGTGCCAGCAGCGCTAGGACAGGTTCTTCTTTAGGGATTCTGCCCCAGCATTTT. Amino acid sequence: CASSARTGSSLGILPQHF. The gene calls are TRBV9 and TRBJ1-5; 7 bases map to TRBD1. Germline assignment: CDR1 SGDLS and CDR2 YYNGEE. The CDR3 length is 18 residues. The V gene end was trimmed by 3 bases and the J gene end by 9 bases; junction bases not matched to a gene: 21.

Here the CDR3 reads CAINQPTVRYEQYF. The DNA for the CDR3 is TGTGCCATCAACCAGCCGACAGTCCGCTACGAGCAGTACTTC. The rearrangement joins TRBV6-5 to TRBJ2-7; D may be TRBD1 (5 bases). Germline values: CDR1 MNHEY, CDR2 SVGAGI. Deletions cut 10 bases from V and 3 bases from J, with 19 bases between. This CDR3 spans 14 amino acids.

This chain joins TRBV2 and TRBJ2-1, with 8 nucleotides matching TRBD1. Losses at the gene ends were 5 bases for V and 7 bases for J; bases not matched to a gene: 7. This CDR3 region has 14 residues. CDR1 is SNHLY, CDR2 FYNNEI, per germline. The CDR3 here is CASSPGQATNEQFF. The CDR3 DNA reads TGTGCCAGCAGTCCGGGACAGGCCACTAATGAGCAGTTCTTC.